Below are 17 T cell receptor beta chains sequenced from a single sample in a study of CD8 T cells in Susac syndrome. The RNA input was about 0.5 to 1 ug, and it was reverse transcribed with random hexamers. One entry per CDR3 protein results from TCRdb running MiXCR on the immunoSEQ multiplex PCR reads. The sample carries 210,000 or so distinct CDR3 sequences, 94% recorded once. Sequenced: CD4+ T cells from PBMCs. The receptors derive from a human donor with Susac syndrome.

The chain combines TRBV30 with TRBJ2-3, with D perhaps TRBD1 or TRBD2 (6 bases each). Germline lookup yields CDR1 GTSNPN and CDR2 SVGIG (reference sequence). V dropped 1 base and J dropped 1 base, with 18 bases sitting between them. There are 17 residues in the CDR3. The CDR3, as DNA: TGTGCCTGGAGTGGTGAACAGGGTCCGGGGGGCACAGATACGCAGTATTTT. It encodes CAWSGEQGPGGTDTQYF.

V usage is TRBV20-1 and J usage is TRBJ2-3; TRBD1 is a possible D gene (5 bases). Per germline, CDR1 DFQATT and CDR2 SNEGSKA (reference sequence). The CDR3 has 15 amino acids. V lost 3 bases and J 0 bases, leaving 13 bases between the germline ends. For the CDR3, the DNA is TGCAGTGCTAGGGGTCGACAGCCTAGCACAGATACGCAGTATTTT. Amino acids: CSARGRQPSTDTQYF.

The chain combines TRBV12-3 or TRBV12-4 with TRBJ2-2; 8 bases map to TRBD1. The trim removed 4 bases at V and 5 bases at J, leaving 6 bases unmatched. The CDR3 consists of 15 residues. The CDR3: CASSYSGGETGELFF. CDR3 in DNA: TGTGCCAGCAGTTATTCAGGGGGCGAGACCGGGGAGCTGTTTTTT.

This clonotype was recorded once. The rearrangement links TRBV15 to TRBJ2-3; D call uncertain. Germline CDR1 and CDR2: LNHNV and YYDKDF (reference sequence). The CDR3 runs to 13 residues. The V gene lost 5 bases and the J gene lost 5 bases, with 11 bases spanning the gap. Here the CDR3 DNA reads TGTGCCACCAGCCCGTCCGGCAGAGATACGCAGTATTTT. This encodes CATSPSGRDTQYF.

The chain recombines TRBV4-2 with TRBJ2-7; 7 positions agree with TRBD1. V trimming: 0 bases; J trimming: 1 base; junction bases outside the gene matches: 9. The CDR3 sequence is 17 residues long. Per the germline V gene, CDR1 is LGHNA and CDR2 is YNFKEQ. The CDR3 DNA sequence: TGTGCCAGCAGCCAAGACAGGTGGGCAGGGGGTTCCTACGAGCAGTACTTC. Amino acid sequence: CASSQDRWAGGSYEQYF.

J is TRBJ1-6 and V is TRBV7-2; the match to TRBD1 covers 7 bases. With 5 bases clipped from V and 9 bases from J, the junction kept 7 bases outside the gene matches. Germline V gives CDR1 SGHTA, CDR2 FQGNSA. CDR3 length: 14 residues. The CDR3 DNA reads as TGTGCCAGCAGCCGTGACAGGGAGGGTTCACCCCTCCACTTT. It codes for CASSRDREGSPLHF.

The rearrangement links TRBV29-1 to TRBJ1-4, with D maybe TRBD1 (6 bases). With 7 bases removed from V and 7 bases from J, the gap between germline ends came to 16 bases. This CDR3 spans 13 amino acids. CDR1 and CDR2 (germline): SQVTM, ANQGSEA. The CDR3 loop is CSGGTRFGEKLFF. In nucleotides, the CDR3 is TGCAGCGGCGGGACACGATTTGGTGAAAAACTGTTTTTT.

The chain links TRBV12-3 or TRBV12-4 to TRBJ1-1; a weak D match, TRBD1 (5 bases). CDR3 length: 14 amino acids. Trimming stripped 6 bases from V and 5 bases from J, with 16 bases between. As DNA, the CDR3 is TGTGCCAGCAGCGTGGACATGAGAGTTACTGAAGCTTTCTTT. Translation gives CASSVDMRVTEAFF.

The CDR3 nucleotides are TGTGCCAGCAGCACAGGCGCGGGGGAAAGGGGCTACACCTTC. Amino acid sequence: CASSTGAGERGYTF. The genes are TRBV5-4 and TRBJ1-2; TRBD1 might be the D (5 bases). The V gene lost 4 bases and the J gene lost 8 bases, with 18 bases spanning the gap. This CDR3 comprises 14 residues. CDR1 is SGHNT and CDR2 is YYREEE in the germline V gene (reference sequence).

The chain links TRBV5-1 to TRBJ1-2; TRBD1 might be the D (5 bases). The CDR3 extends over 12 amino acids. Germline V gene data show CDR1 as SGHRS and CDR2 as YFSETQ. V lost 3 bases to trimming and J lost 7 bases, with 10 bases between them. CDR3 DNA sequence: TGCGCCAGCAGCTCTGGGACTTCTGGCTACACCTTC. It encodes CASSSGTSGYTF.

V usage is TRBV10-2 and J usage is TRBJ1-4, with 7 bases matching TRBD1. Germline CDR1 WSHSY, CDR2 SAAADI. The CDR3 is made up of 18 amino acids. Trimming took 4 bases from V and 3 from J; bases not matched to a gene: 14. The CDR3 is CASSVWTGVPSANEKLFF. CDR3 DNA sequence: TGCGCCAGCAGTGTATGGACAGGAGTCCCCTCGGCTAATGAAAAACTGTTTTTT.

V and J are TRBV29-1 and TRBJ2-3; D might be TRBD2 (6 bases). V lost 7 bases to trimming and J lost 4 bases, with 15 bases between them. The CDR3 runs to 13 residues. Per the germline V gene, CDR1 is SQVTM and CDR2 is ANQGSEA. The CDR3 bases are TGCAGCGCCGTGGGGGGTTTCGCAGATACGCAGTATTTT. It is translated as CSAVGGFADTQYF.

The V call is TRBV7-8, the J call TRBJ2-1; TRBD1 matches at 7 bases. Trimming cost V 2 bases and J 4 bases; bases outside gene matches: 5. Germline V CDR1 and CDR2: SGHVS, FQNEAQ. This CDR3 region has 15 residues. The CDR3 nucleotides read TGTGCCAGCAGCTTACGGGACAGAGAGTACAATGAGCAGTTCTTC. It translates to CASSLRDREYNEQFF. Full variable domain (rest looked up from reference TRBV7-8 and TRBJ2-1): GAGVSQSPRYKVAKRGQDVALRCDPISGHVSLFWYQQALGQGPEFLTYFQNEAQLDKSGLPSDRFFAERPEGSVSTLKIQRTQQEDSAVYLCASSLRDREYNEQFFGPGTRLTVL.

The J gene is TRBJ2-1, the V gene TRBV3-1; D is possibly TRBD1 (7 bases). CDR1 is LGHDT, CDR2 YNNKEL, per germline (reference sequence). This CDR3 is 15 amino acids long. Trimming took off 4 bases at V and 10 bases at J, with 20 bases between the two ends. CDR3 residues: CASSPMAEGAGEQFF. The CDR3 region has the DNA TGTGCCAGCAGCCCCATGGCGGAGGGGGCTGGGGAGCAGTTCTTC.

This chain joins TRBV24-1 and TRBJ2-2, with D hard to call. V was cut by 5 bases and J by 0 bases, with 12 bases left in between. The CDR3 covers 16 residues. Looked up from germline, CDR1 is KGHDR and CDR2 is SFDVKD. In DNA form, the CDR3 reads TGTGCCACCAGTGTGGGCCCTTACCCGAACACCGGGGAGCTGTTTTTT. It codes for CATSVGPYPNTGELFF.

The chain couples TRBV20-1 to TRBJ2-4, with D perhaps TRBD1 (6 bases). The V and J ends lost 4 bases and 7 bases respectively, with 8 bases between them. CDR1 DFQATT and CDR2 SNEGSKA come from the germline V gene (reference sequence). The CDR3 contains 11 residues. The CDR3 nucleotides are TGCAGTGCTATTCAGGGGAACATTCAGTACTTC. This gives the protein CSAIQGNIQYF.

The gene calls are TRBV7-2 and TRBJ1-6; TRBD1 is a possible D gene (6 bases). The CDR3 consists of 14 residues. V gave up 3 bases and J gave up 7 bases, with 10 bases separating them. Germline-derived CDR1 and CDR2 are SGHTA and FQGNSA. The DNA of the CDR3 is TGTGCCAGCAGCTTTTCGAGGGGGAATTCACCCCTCCACTTT. It encodes CASSFSRGNSPLHF.